This T cell receptor beta chain stems from a study of identical twins. Points from the study as a whole: Invariant MAIT and iNKT cells could partly confound zero-insertion analyses. The abundant beta clonotypes from cord blood had fewer insertions, and memory repertoires had none of this.

All donors comprised healthy Caucasians. TCRdb ran MiXCR on the 5' RACE reads and lists one entry per CDR3 protein. The sample has under 1 million distinct CDR3 sequences, 10% to 15% seen once. In this sample, this clonotype turned up once. As yet, its antigen is unknown. The same data also contributed to another study, on yellow fever vaccine responses in identical twins.

Sample: PBMCs. The receptor was derived from a woman in her late teens or twenties in good health.

The CDR3 reads CASSLGLVGLETQYF. CDR3 coding DNA: TGTGCCAGCAGTTTAGGACTAGTAGGGCTGGAGACCCAGTACTTC. The chain uses TRBV12-3 or TRBV12-4 and TRBJ2-5; D possibly corresponds to TRBD2 (6 bases). V lost 1 base, J lost 5 bases, and 14 bases lay in between. The CDR3 has 15 residues.